Listed below are T cell receptor beta chains from one sample, sequenced in a study of CD8 T cells in ankylosing spondylitis. Each CDR3 protein is one row after TCRdb ran MiXCR on the 5' RACE reads. The repertoire holds 200,000 to 250,000 distinct CDR3 sequences, with roughly 18% as singletons. The sequenced sample was blood, either unsorted or a sorted T cell fraction (not recorded which). All receptors derive from a male donor with ankylosing spondylitis. CDR3s include the opening cysteine and the closing phenylalanine or tryptophan. A D gene is named only where the DNA matches it firmly. A clone size is listed for some rows: how often the clone was seen (once, few, many), or a class if it is expanded.

cdr3_length: 13
v_call: TRBV27
d_call: -
clone_size: -
j_call: TRBJ2-7
cdr3_aa: CASSFPGAGEQYF
cdr3_nt: TGTGCCAGCAGTTTCCCCGGGGCCGGTGAGCAGTACTTC

cdr3_length: 15
v_call: TRBV20-1
d_call: TRBD2
clone_size: -
j_call: TRBJ2-1
cdr3_aa: CSAGRLANSYNEQFF
cdr3_nt: TGCAGTGCCGGGAGACTAGCGAATTCCTACAATGAGCAGTTCTTC

cdr3_length: 14
v_call: TRBV27
d_call: -
clone_size: -
j_call: TRBJ2-1
cdr3_aa: CASSSGSALNEQFF
cdr3_nt: TGTGCCAGCAGTTCTGGTTCGGCGTTAAATGAGCAGTTCTTC

cdr3_length: 16
v_call: TRBV4-1
d_call: TRBD2
clone_size: -
j_call: TRBJ2-7
cdr3_aa: CASSQGTSGGFYEQYF
cdr3_nt: TGCGCCAGCAGCCAAGGGACTAGCGGAGGATTTTACGAGCAGTACTTC

cdr3_length: 15
v_call: TRBV20-1
d_call: -
clone_size: -
j_call: TRBJ2-7
cdr3_aa: CSARETWTFGDEQYF
cdr3_nt: TGCAGTGCTAGAGAAACATGGACCTTTGGCGACGAGCAGTACTTC

cdr3_length: 15
v_call: TRBV7-6
d_call: TRBD1
clone_size: -
j_call: TRBJ1-5
cdr3_aa: CASSPSDRGDQPQHF
cdr3_nt: TGTGCCAGCAGCCCATCGGACAGGGGGGATCAGCCCCAGCATTTT

cdr3_length: 13
v_call: TRBV5-1
d_call: -
clone_size: -
j_call: TRBJ1-1
cdr3_aa: CASSYLGDTEAFF
cdr3_nt: TGCGCCAGCAGCTACCTGGGGGACACTGAAGCTTTCTTT

cdr3_length: 17
v_call: TRBV27
d_call: TRBD2
clone_size: -
j_call: TRBJ2-7
cdr3_aa: CASSLVGLAVSVDEQYF
cdr3_nt: TGTGCCAGCAGTTTAGTGGGACTAGCGGTCTCTGTCGACGAGCAGTACTTC

cdr3_length: 13
v_call: TRBV15
d_call: TRBD1
clone_size: -
j_call: TRBJ1-4
cdr3_aa: CATRTGSNEKLFF
cdr3_nt: TGTGCCACCCGGACAGGGTCTAATGAAAAACTGTTTTTT

cdr3_length: 11
v_call: TRBV12-3/TRBV12-4
d_call: -
clone_size: many
j_call: TRBJ2-7
cdr3_aa: CASSHGHEQYF
cdr3_nt: TGTGCCAGCAGTCACGGACACGAGCAGTACTTC

cdr3_length: 14
v_call: TRBV10-2
d_call: TRBD1
clone_size: -
j_call: TRBJ2-2
cdr3_aa: CASGDRVDTGELFF
cdr3_nt: TGCGCCAGCGGGGACAGGGTGGACACCGGGGAGCTGTTTTTT

cdr3_length: 15
v_call: TRBV6-1
d_call: -
clone_size: -
j_call: TRBJ2-7
cdr3_aa: CASSTRSGTGYEQYF
cdr3_nt: TGTGCCAGCAGTACCAGGTCCGGGACTGGCTACGAGCAGTACTTC

cdr3_length: 16
v_call: TRBV12-3/TRBV12-4
d_call: -
clone_size: few
j_call: TRBJ2-1
cdr3_aa: CASSLVWGSSYNEQFF
cdr3_nt: TGTGCCAGCAGTTTAGTTTGGGGAAGCTCCTACAATGAGCAGTTCTTC

cdr3_length: 13
v_call: TRBV27
d_call: -
clone_size: few
j_call: TRBJ2-7
cdr3_aa: CASIREDTHEQYF
cdr3_nt: TGTGCCAGCATCAGGGAGGATACACACGAGCAGTACTTC

cdr3_length: 16
v_call: TRBV7-2
d_call: TRBD2
clone_size: few
j_call: TRBJ2-1
cdr3_aa: CASSLTLAGGYNEQFF
cdr3_nt: TGTGCCAGCAGCTTGACTCTAGCGGGAGGTTACAATGAGCAGTTCTTC

cdr3_length: 16
v_call: TRBV4-1
d_call: -
clone_size: many
j_call: TRBJ1-2
cdr3_aa: CASSLYPPGKIYGYTF
cdr3_nt: TGCGCCAGCAGCCTTTATCCGCCAGGGAAAATCTATGGCTACACCTTC

cdr3_length: 15
v_call: TRBV4-1
d_call: -
clone_size: -
j_call: TRBJ2-7
cdr3_aa: CASSQETESSYEQYF
cdr3_nt: TGCGCCAGCAGCCAAGAGACAGAGAGCTCCTACGAGCAGTACTTC

cdr3_length: 13
v_call: TRBV27
d_call: -
clone_size: -
j_call: TRBJ1-1
cdr3_aa: CATRDGLNTEAFF
cdr3_nt: TGTGCCACCAGGGACGGTCTGAACACTGAAGCTTTCTTT

cdr3_length: 15
v_call: TRBV20-1
d_call: TRBD2
clone_size: -
j_call: TRBJ2-7
cdr3_aa: CSARSLAGDSYEQYF
cdr3_nt: TGCAGTGCTAGGTCCCTAGCGGGAGACTCCTACGAGCAGTACTTC

cdr3_length: 17
v_call: TRBV21-1
d_call: -
clone_size: -
j_call: TRBJ2-3
cdr3_aa: CASSKGETGAGSDTQYF
cdr3_nt: TGTGCCAGCAGCAAAGGGGAGACAGGGGCAGGTTCGGATACGCAGTATTTT

cdr3_length: 14
v_call: TRBV6-8
d_call: -
clone_size: -
j_call: TRBJ2-6
cdr3_aa: CARPTPSGANVLTF
cdr3_nt: TGTGCCAGACCCACACCCTCTGGGGCCAACGTCCTGACTTTC

cdr3_length: 16
v_call: TRBV27
d_call: TRBD1
clone_size: -
j_call: TRBJ1-4
cdr3_aa: CASSLGATGVYEKLFF
cdr3_nt: TGTGCCAGCAGTCTAGGGGCGACAGGGGTCTATGAAAAACTGTTTTTT